Listed below are T cell receptor beta chains from one sample, sequenced in a study of Ad26.COV2.S vaccination and SARS-CoV-2 variants. The data were produced by immunoSEQ multiplex PCR, yet TCRdb's version contains in-frame clones alone and is incomplete. The table has about 460,000 clones, 80% to 90% seen once. The source material was peripheral blood, sampled in a trial of Ad26.COV2.S vaccine versus placebo. Source of these receptors: a person aged 18-60 years who received the Ad26.COV2.S COVID-19 vaccine or a placebo. CDR3s include the opening cysteine and the closing phenylalanine or tryptophan. The order of the fields is D gene, J gene, clone size, V gene, CDR3 protein, CDR3 DNA. The D gene is left open where the match is weak. A clone size is listed for some rows: how often the clone was seen (once, few, many), or a class if it is expanded.

.	TRBJ2-7	.	TRBV2	CASSLPPGETIYEQYF	TGTGCCAGCAGCCTCCCCCCCGGGGAAACCATCTACGAGCAGTACTTC
.	TRBJ2-7	many	TRBV13	CASSIVTGSLDYEQYF	TGTGCCAGCAGCATAGTTACCGGGAGCTTAGACTACGAGCAGTACTTC
.	TRBJ2-1	.	TRBV27	CASSLVLGAYNEQFF	TGTGCCAGCAGTTTAGTCCTTGGGGCCTACAATGAGCAGTTCTTC
TRBD2	TRBJ2-7	.	TRBV5-4	CASSVAGRSSYEQYF	TGTGCCAGCAGCGTAGCGGGTCGGTCTTCCTACGAGCAGTACTTC
.	TRBJ2-3	once	TRBV27	CASSLRPLSSTDTQYF	TGTGCCAGCAGTTTAAGACCACTATCTAGCACAGATACGCAGTATTTT
.	TRBJ2-1	.	TRBV18	CASSPKEEQFF	TGTGCCAGCTCACCGAAGGAAGAGCAGTTCTTC
.	TRBJ1-5	.	TRBV15	CATSLSHNNQPQHF	TGTGCCACCAGCCTGTCACACAACAATCAGCCCCAGCATTTT
TRBD1	TRBJ1-5	.	TRBV27	CASSPGQGFRNQPQHF	TGTGCCAGCAGTCCGGGACAGGGGTTTCGCAATCAGCCCCAGCATTTT
.	TRBJ1-4	.	TRBV9	CASSVGPGPTTNEKLFF	TGTGCCAGCAGCGTAGGTCCAGGCCCAACAACTAATGAAAAACTGTTTTTT
.	TRBJ1-2	.	TRBV4-2	CASSHPQGMGANYGYTF	TGTGCCAGCAGCCACCCACAGGGAATGGGTGCTAACTATGGCTACACCTTC
.	TRBJ1-5	.	TRBV10-2	CASSESQGRGQPQHF	TGCGCCAGCAGTGAGTCACAAGGGAGAGGCCAGCCCCAGCATTTT